These 2 T cell receptor beta chains were all obtained from the same sample, sequenced in a study of cytotoxic CD8 clonotypes in ibrutinib-treated CLL. Repertoires were generated with immunoSEQ multiplex PCR, while TCRdb's copy carries only in-frame clones and drops some. This sample has about 50,000 clones, with approximately 82% found just once. The sample in question was PBMCs, obtained after 24 months of ibrutinib treatment. The receptors originated from a human donor with chronic lymphocytic leukemia.

The chain recombines TRBV6-5 with TRBJ2-7; D is perhaps TRBD2 (6 bases). The CDR3 consists of 13 residues. V lost 4 bases, J lost 2 bases, and 9 bases lay in between. Looked up from germline, CDR1 is MNHEY and CDR2 is SVGAGI. In DNA form, the CDR3 reads TGTGCCAGCAGTTCTAGGACTACCTACGAGCAGTACTTC. It is translated as CASSSRTTYEQYF.

The chain has TRBV10-1 and TRBJ2-3, with D tentatively TRBD2 (6 bases). V lost 1 base and J lost 3, with 20 bases in between. This CDR3 is 18 amino acids long. Germline V lookup: CDR1 WNHNN, CDR2 SYGVQD (reference sequence). CDR3 loop: CASSEFPPGTDITDTQYF. The DNA of the CDR3 is TGCGCCAGCAGTGAGTTTCCCCCCGGGACTGATATTACAGATACGCAGTATTTT.